These T cell receptor beta chains were read from a single sample in a study of blood T cell repertoires in COVID-19. Repertoires were generated with immunoSEQ multiplex PCR, while TCRdb's copy carries only in-frame clones and drops some. The table records more than 150,000 clones, approximately 80% of them present only once. The sequencing sample was made of peripheral blood. These receptors were obtained from a human donor in a cohort sampled during active COVID-19. Each CDR3 is given with its conserved first and last residue. A D gene is named only where the DNA matches it firmly. Some rows mark clone size as missing; the rest say once, few, many or name a class of expanded clone.

J | D | V | size | CDR3 | DNA
TRBJ1-6 | TRBD1 | TRBV7-9 | - | CASSLGGGQVSGNSPLHF | TGTGCCAGCAGCTTAGGGGGGGGACAGGTATCTGGTAATTCACCCCTCCACTTT
TRBJ1-1 | - | TRBV6-6 | - | CASRPLTGADTEAFF | TGTGCCAGCAGACCACTGACAGGAGCGGACACTGAAGCTTTCTTT
TRBJ2-7 | TRBD1 | TRBV27 | once | CASSSPGQEIF | TGTGCCAGCAGTTCACCGGGACAGGAGATTTTC
TRBJ2-6 | - | TRBV4-1 | - | CASSLGGAMRRSGANVLTF | TGCGCCAGCAGCCTAGGGGGGGCCATGCGACGCTCTGGGGCCAACGTCCTGACTTTC
TRBJ1-6 | - | TRBV19 | - | CASSPNSRGTGSYNSPLHF | TGTGCCAGTAGCCCCAATTCGCGGGGGACCGGCTCCTATAATTCACCCCTCCACTTT
TRBJ2-7 | TRBD2 | TRBV6-5 | - | CASDESAGHEQYF | TGTGCCAGCGACGAATCAGCGGGGCACGAGCAGTACTTC
TRBJ2-7 | TRBD1 | TRBV7-9 | - | CAVRWDRSFYEQYF | TGTGCCGTTCGTTGGGACAGGTCCTTCTACGAGCAGTACTTC
TRBJ1-5 | - | TRBV5-5 | - | CASSLDLRGLQPQHF | TGTGCCAGCAGCTTGGACCTTCGAGGGCTGCAGCCCCAGCATTTT
TRBJ1-2 | - | TRBV6-5 | once | CASSYLAASGYTF | TGTGCCAGCAGTTACTTGGCAGCGAGTGGCTACACCTTC
TRBJ2-6 | TRBD1 | TRBV9 | - | CASSRTGDFSGANVLTF | TGTGCCAGCAGTCGGACAGGGGACTTCTCTGGGGCCAACGTCCTGACTTTC
TRBJ1-6 | TRBD1 | TRBV15 | - | CATSRDLGQGDSPLHF | TGTGCCACCAGCAGAGATCTGGGACAGGGGGATTCACCCCTCCACTTT
TRBJ1-4 | TRBD1 | TRBV12-3/TRBV12-4 | few | CASRTGFGKLFF | TGTGCCAGCAGGACAGGGTTTGGAAAACTGTTTTTT
TRBJ1-5 | TRBD1 | TRBV5-3 | few | CARSLRQGNQPQHF | TGTGCCAGAAGCTTAAGACAGGGTAATCAGCCCCAGCATTTT
TRBJ1-1 | - | TRBV15 | - | CATSGRPGDGTEAFF | TGTGCCACCAGCGGTAGGCCGGGTGACGGGACTGAAGCTTTCTTT
TRBJ2-2 | - | TRBV5-1 | - | CASSSTSLHGELFF | TGCGCCAGCAGCTCCACTAGCCTCCACGGGGAGCTGTTTTTT
TRBJ2-3 | - | TRBV4-1 | - | CASSQGVVPDRGDTQYF | TGCGCCAGCAGCCAAGGTGTAGTGCCCGACCGCGGAGATACGCAGTATTTT
TRBJ2-7 | - | TRBV2 | - | CASSEENRDSYEQYF | TGTGCCAGCAGTGAAGAAAACCGGGACTCCTACGAGCAGTACTTC
TRBJ2-3 | TRBD2 | TRBV4-2 | - | CASSQEWRGGQGTQYF | TGTGCCAGCAGCCAAGAGTGGCGGGGGGGCCAAGGTACGCAGTATTTT
TRBJ2-7 | - | TRBV5-6 | - | CASSLGPETYEQYF | TGTGCCAGCAGCCTGGGACCGGAGACCTACGAGCAGTACTTC
TRBJ1-6 | - | TRBV6-6 | - | CATGVSENSPLHF | TGTGCCACCGGGGTTAGCGAAAATTCACCCCTCCACTTT
TRBJ2-7 | - | TRBV30 | - | CAWSVGYEQYF | TGTGCCTGGAGTGTCGGCTACGAGCAGTACTTC
TRBJ1-1 | - | TRBV4-1 | - | CASSHTRGGIGTEAFF | TGCGCCAGCAGCCATACACGGGGGGGGATTGGCACTGAAGCTTTCTTT
TRBJ2-7 | TRBD2 | TRBV9 | - | CASSFSGGTPLDEQYF | TGTGCCAGCAGCTTCAGCGGGGGGACGCCTCTCGACGAGCAGTACTTC
TRBJ1-2 | - | TRBV27 | - | CASSFSTAQGYTF | TGTGCCAGCAGTTTTTCGACTGCGCAAGGCTACACCTTC
TRBJ1-1 | TRBD1 | TRBV19 | - | CASTPPMGRGPTEAFF | TGTGCCAGTACACCACCTATGGGAAGGGGGCCCACTGAAGCTTTCTTT
TRBJ1-1 | - | TRBV19 | - | CASIRGLAGREAFF | TGTGCCAGTATTCGAGGGCTGGCCGGTAGAGAAGCTTTCTTT
TRBJ2-5 | TRBD1 | TRBV2 | - | CASSQLTGLETQYF | TGTGCCAGCAGTCAACTGACAGGGTTAGAGACCCAGTACTTC
TRBJ2-7 | TRBD1 | TRBV19 | - | CASTGFWTGRYEQYF | TGTGCCAGTACTGGATTTTGGACAGGGCGCTACGAGCAGTACTTC
TRBJ1-6 | - | TRBV6-5 | - | CASRPGWNNSPLHF | TGTGCCAGCAGGCCAGGGTGGAATAATTCACCCCTCCACTTT
TRBJ1-1 | - | TRBV5-6 | - | CASSQGTLEAFF | TGTGCCAGCAGTCAGGGAACCCTTGAAGCTTTCTTT
TRBJ1-2 | - | TRBV12-3/TRBV12-4 | - | CASSVDTHYGYTF | TGTGCCAGCAGTGTCGACACCCACTATGGCTACACCTTC
TRBJ1-2 | - | TRBV9 | - | CASSVAGEVSYGYTF | TGTGCCAGCAGCGTAGCGGGGGAGGTCAGCTATGGCTACACCTTC
TRBJ1-1 | - | TRBV7-9 | - | CASSLGQGGAFF | TGTGCCAGCAGCTTAGGCCAGGGAGGAGCTTTCTTT
TRBJ2-2 | TRBD2 | TRBV5-1 | - | CASSRLAGGAAGELFF | TGCGCCAGCAGCCGACTAGCGGGGGGTGCGGCCGGGGAGCTGTTTTTT
TRBJ2-1 | TRBD2 | TRBV2 | - | CASSRGVAGGHNEQFF | TGTGCCAGCAGCCGGGGAGTAGCGGGGGGCCATAATGAGCAGTTCTTC
TRBJ2-7 | - | TRBV4-2 | - | CASSQEVDYEQYF | TGTGCCAGCAGCCAAGAGGTAGACTACGAGCAGTACTTC
TRBJ2-2 | - | TRBV7-6 | - | CASSSTEVSGELFF | TGTGCCAGCAGCTCAACAGAAGTATCAGGGGAGCTGTTTTTT
TRBJ1-2 | - | TRBV29-1 | - | CSVENRVNYGYTF | TGCAGCGTTGAGAACAGGGTGAACTATGGCTACACCTTC
TRBJ2-1 | TRBD1 | TRBV25-1 | once | CASSVRGRDEQFF | TGTGCCAGCAGTGTTAGGGGGCGCGATGAGCAGTTCTTC